This is a list of T cell receptor beta chains from one sample in a study of Ad26.COV2.S vaccination and SARS-CoV-2 variants. This table comes from immunoSEQ multiplex PCR, and its TCRdb copy is limited to in-frame clones, with some not included. The table includes 300,000 to 400,000 clones, 88% detected once. Source: peripheral blood, taken in a trial of Ad26.COV2.S vaccine versus placebo. These receptors all stem from a person aged 18-65 years who received the Ad26.COV2.S COVID-19 vaccine or a placebo. CDR3s include the opening cysteine and the closing phenylalanine or tryptophan. The order of the fields is V gene, CDR3 length, D gene, J gene, clone size, CDR3 DNA, CDR3 protein. The D gene is left open where the match is weak. Some rows have no size entry. The others give once, few or many, or a class for an expanded clone.

>TRBV5-5|17|TRBD1|TRBJ1-1|.
TGTGCCAGCAGCTTCCTGGCGGGGACAGGAATAAACACTGAAGCTTTCTTT
CASSFLAGTGINTEAFF
>TRBV9|18|TRBD1|TRBJ1-4|.
TGTGCCAGCAGCGCACGGGTGGGACAGGGAGGGCCTAATGAAAAACTGTTTTTT
CASSARVGQGGPNEKLFF
>TRBV7-2|15|.|TRBJ2-3|.
TGTGCCAGCAGTCAGGCAGGGCGCCCGACAGATACGCAGTATTTT
CASSQAGRPTDTQYF
>TRBV19|14|TRBD1|TRBJ2-1|.
TGTGCCAGTAGATCTGACAGGGGCCGAAATGAGCAGTTCTTC
CASRSDRGRNEQFF
>TRBV11-1|13|TRBD1|TRBJ1-2|once
TGTGCCAGCAGCGGACAGGGAGTCCACGGCTACACCTTC
CASSGQGVHGYTF
>TRBV29-1|16|.|TRBJ1-2|.
TGCAGCGTTGAAGATAGTTCGGCGGAACGCCTCTATGGCTACACCTTC
CSVEDSSAERLYGYTF
>TRBV7-2|15|.|TRBJ1-3|.
TGTGCCAGCAGCTCGCTGGGGGGAAATGGAAACACCATATATTTT
CASSSLGGNGNTIYF
>TRBV7-2|16|TRBD2|TRBJ2-1|.
TGTGCCAGCAGCTTATCGGGCGGGGGACCCTACAATGAGCAGTTCTTC
CASSLSGGGPYNEQFF
>TRBV25-1|14|.|TRBJ2-1|.
TGTGCCAGCAGGGAACCAGGATCCTACAATGAGCAGTTCTTC
CASREPGSYNEQFF
>TRBV18|14|TRBD1|TRBJ1-1|.
TGTGCCAGCTCACCCAAGGGACAGGGGACTGAAGCTTTCTTT
CASSPKGQGTEAFF
>TRBV7-3|14|TRBD2|TRBJ2-2|.
TGTGCCAGCAGCCCGGGACTAGTGACCGGGGAGCTGTTTTTT
CASSPGLVTGELFF
>TRBV28|15|TRBD2|TRBJ2-3|many
TGTGCCACCAGACTAGCGGGAGAGGGAGTAGATACGCAGTATTTT
CATRLAGEGVDTQYF
>TRBV7-6|14|.|TRBJ2-2|.
TGTGCCAGCAGCAAAGTGGAGGGCACCGGGGAGCTGTTTTTT
CASSKVEGTGELFF
>TRBV4-1|16|TRBD2|TRBJ2-1|.
TGCGCCAGCAGCCAGGCCGGGACTAGCTTTTTCAATGAGCAGTTCTTC
CASSQAGTSFFNEQFF